This TCR beta chain was observed in a study of regulatory T cells in long-lasting Graves disease. Ten or more counts support this clonotype. Antigen unknown. Sample time point: persistent/refractory GD, antithyroid drugs over 5 years with positive TRAb. Researchers made the TCR library from RNA that was extracted from PBMCs. Graves' disease diagnosis was established per American Thyroid Association guidelines. Patients hailed from an endocrinology department in Xi'an, China. Looked up from germline, CDR1 is MNHEY and CDR2 is SVGAGI. V lost 4 bases and J lost 0, with 9 bases in between. This CDR3 spans 14 amino acids. Study results and caveats: Whereas nearly 1,000 public clonotypes were shared by new patients, persistent patients shared more, at roughly 3,000. Among samples with persistent disease, TRBV28, TRBJ1-2 and TRBJ2-5 were favored.

Library construction for TCR beta used iRepertoire HTBI primers and Arm-PCR of CDR3 regions. TCRdb analysed the multiplex PCR reads with MiXCR anew, one entry per CDR3 protein. The sample includes hundreds of thousands of distinct CDR3 sequences, under 25% seen only once; the top ten take under 9%. The TCR sequence derives from a female donor with Graves disease. V gene TRBV6-5 combines with J gene TRBJ1-2; D unclear. The sample was peripheral blood mononuclear cells (PBMCs), taken when the disease was refractory, from a patient treated with antithyroid drugs. CDR3 nucleotide sequence: TGTGCCAGCAGTTTAACAGCCCCTAACTATGGCTACACCTTC. As protein: CASSLTAPNYGYTF.